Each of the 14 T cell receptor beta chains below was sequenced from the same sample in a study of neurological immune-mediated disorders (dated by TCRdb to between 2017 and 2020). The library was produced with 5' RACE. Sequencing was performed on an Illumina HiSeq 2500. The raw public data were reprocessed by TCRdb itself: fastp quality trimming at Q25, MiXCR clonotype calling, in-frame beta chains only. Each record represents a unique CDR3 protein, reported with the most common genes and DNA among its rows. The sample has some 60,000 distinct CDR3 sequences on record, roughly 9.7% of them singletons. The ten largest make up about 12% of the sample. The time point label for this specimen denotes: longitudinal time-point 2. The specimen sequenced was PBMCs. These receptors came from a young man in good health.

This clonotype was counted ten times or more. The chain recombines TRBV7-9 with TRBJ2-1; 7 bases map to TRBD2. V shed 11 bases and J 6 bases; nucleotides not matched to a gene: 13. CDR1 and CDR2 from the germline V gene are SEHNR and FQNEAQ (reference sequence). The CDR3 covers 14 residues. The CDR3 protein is CACEAWAGANEQFF. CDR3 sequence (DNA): TGTGCCTGCGAAGCATGGGCGGGAGCCAATGAGCAGTTCTTC.

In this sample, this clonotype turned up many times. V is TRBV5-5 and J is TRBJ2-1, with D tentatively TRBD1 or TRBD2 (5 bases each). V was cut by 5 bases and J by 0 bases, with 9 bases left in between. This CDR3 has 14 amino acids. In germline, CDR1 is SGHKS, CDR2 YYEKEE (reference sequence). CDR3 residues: CASRGDPSYNEQFF. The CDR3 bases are TGTGCCAGCAGGGGGGACCCCTCCTACAATGAGCAGTTCTTC.

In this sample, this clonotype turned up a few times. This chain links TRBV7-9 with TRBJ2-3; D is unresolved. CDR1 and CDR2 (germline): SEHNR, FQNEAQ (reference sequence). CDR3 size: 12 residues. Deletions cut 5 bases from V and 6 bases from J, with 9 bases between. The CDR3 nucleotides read TGTGCCAGCAGCCCGGGCCGTGATACGCAGTATTTT. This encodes CASSPGRDTQYF.

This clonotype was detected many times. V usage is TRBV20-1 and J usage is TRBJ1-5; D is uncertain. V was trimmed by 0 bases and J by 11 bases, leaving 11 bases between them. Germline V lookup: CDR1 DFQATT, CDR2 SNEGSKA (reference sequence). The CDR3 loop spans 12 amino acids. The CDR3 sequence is CSARDLEWAQHF. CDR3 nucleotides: TGCAGTGCTAGAGACCTCGAATGGGCCCAGCATTTT.

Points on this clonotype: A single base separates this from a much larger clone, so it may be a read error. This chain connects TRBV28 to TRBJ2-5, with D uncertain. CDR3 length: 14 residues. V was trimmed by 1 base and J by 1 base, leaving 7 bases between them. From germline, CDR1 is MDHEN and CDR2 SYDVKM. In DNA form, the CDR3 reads TGTGCCAGCAGTTTATCGTACAGCCAAGAGACCCAGTACTTC. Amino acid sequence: CASSLSYSQETQYF.

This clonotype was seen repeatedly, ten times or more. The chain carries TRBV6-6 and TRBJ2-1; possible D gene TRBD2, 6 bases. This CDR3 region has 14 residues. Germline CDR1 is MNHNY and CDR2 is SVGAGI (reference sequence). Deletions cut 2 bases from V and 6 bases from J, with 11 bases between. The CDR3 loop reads CASSYGGTLNEQFF. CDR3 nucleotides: TGTGCCAGCAGTTACGGGGGGACTCTCAATGAGCAGTTCTTC.

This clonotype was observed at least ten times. The CDR3 here is CASSPEVGPQHF. The CDR3 bases are TGTGCCAGCAGCCCAGAGGTGGGGCCCCAGCATTTT. V gene TRBV7-2 combines with J gene TRBJ1-5, with D unclear. V was trimmed by 5 bases and J by 9 bases, leaving 11 bases between them. This CDR3 has 12 residues. Germline V lookup: CDR1 SGHTA, CDR2 FQGNSA.

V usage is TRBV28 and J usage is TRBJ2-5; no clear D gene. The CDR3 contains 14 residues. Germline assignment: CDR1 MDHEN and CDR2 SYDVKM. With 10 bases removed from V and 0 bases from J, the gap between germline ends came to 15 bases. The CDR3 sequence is CAIEKAGNQETQYF. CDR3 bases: TGTGCCATCGAAAAGGCAGGCAACCAAGAGACCCAGTACTTC. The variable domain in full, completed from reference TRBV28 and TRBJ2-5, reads DVKVTQSSRYLVKRTGEKVFLECVQDMDHENMFWYRQDPGLGLRLIYFSYDVKMKEKGDIPEGYSVSREKKERFSLILESASTNQTSMYLCAIEKAGNQETQYFGPGTRLLVL.

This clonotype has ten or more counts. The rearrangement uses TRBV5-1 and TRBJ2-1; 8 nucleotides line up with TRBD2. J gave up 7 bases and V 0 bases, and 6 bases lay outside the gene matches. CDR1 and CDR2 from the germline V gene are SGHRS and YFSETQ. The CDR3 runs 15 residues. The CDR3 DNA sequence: TGCGCCAGCAGCTTGGGCCTAGCGGGCGTTAATGAGCAGTTCTTC. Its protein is CASSLGLAGVNEQFF.

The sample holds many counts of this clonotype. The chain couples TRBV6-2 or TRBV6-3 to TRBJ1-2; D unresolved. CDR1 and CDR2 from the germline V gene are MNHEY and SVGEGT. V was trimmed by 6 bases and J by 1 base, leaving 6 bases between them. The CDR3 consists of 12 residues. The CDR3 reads CASRGGNYGYTF. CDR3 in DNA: TGTGCCAGCAGAGGCGGTAACTATGGCTACACCTTC.

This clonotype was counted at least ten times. The CDR3, as DNA: TGCAGTGCTAGCGGGTCCTATGGCTACACCTTC. This sequence encodes CSASGSYGYTF. V is TRBV20-1 and J is TRBJ1-2; unclear D gene. Per the germline V gene, CDR1 is DFQATT and CDR2 is SNEGSKA (reference sequence). The V and J ends lost 3 bases and 4 bases respectively, with 6 bases between them. This CDR3 has 11 residues.

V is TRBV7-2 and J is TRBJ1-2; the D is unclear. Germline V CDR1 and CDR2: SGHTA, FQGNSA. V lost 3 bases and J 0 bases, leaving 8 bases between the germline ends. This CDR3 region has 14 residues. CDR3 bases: TGTGCCAGCAGCTTTTCGGGGACTAACTATGGCTACACCTTC. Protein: CASSFSGTNYGYTF.

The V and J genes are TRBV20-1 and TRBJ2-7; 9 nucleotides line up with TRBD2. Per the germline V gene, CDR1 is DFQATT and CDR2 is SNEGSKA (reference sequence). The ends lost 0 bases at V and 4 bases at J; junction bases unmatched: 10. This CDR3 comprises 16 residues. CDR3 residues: CSARDTTSGLNYEQYF. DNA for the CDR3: TGCAGTGCTAGAGATACGACTAGCGGATTAAATTACGAGCAGTACTTC.

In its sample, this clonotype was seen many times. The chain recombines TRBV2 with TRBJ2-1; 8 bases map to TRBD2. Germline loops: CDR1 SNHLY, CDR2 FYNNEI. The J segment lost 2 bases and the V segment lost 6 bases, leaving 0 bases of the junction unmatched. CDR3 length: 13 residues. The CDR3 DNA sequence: TGTGCCAGCAGACTAGCGGCCTACAATGAGCAGTTCTTC. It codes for CASRLAAYNEQFF.